The clone carrying this TCR beta chain turned up a few times. Its antigen is unidentified. The data originate from a study of CD8 T cells in ankylosing spondylitis. Germline CDR1 and CDR2: KGHSH and LQKENI. The CDR3 extends over 13 amino acids. Deletions cut 1 base from V and 2 bases from J, with 4 bases between. Preparation of TCR beta libraries was done by quantitative 5'-RACE with molecular barcodes. TCRdb ran MiXCR on the 5' RACE reads and lists one entry per CDR3 protein. The data hold about 400,000 distinct CDR3 sequences, with around 24% observed a single time. Findings and caveats of the study: Characteristic of ankylosing spondylitis blood, it appeared, was a TCR beta motif comprising about 8 highly homologous variants. Peripheral blood samples showed relatively rare disease-linked clones, and these clones were CD8+. Earlier authors reported some of these motif variants in reactive arthritis synovial fluid and blood. According to the report, clones linked to the disease were significantly enriched in matched synovial fluid samples taken from ankylosing spondylitis patients.

The receptor's source is a male donor with ankylosing spondylitis. The chain joins TRBV18 to TRBJ2-3; no firm D call. Sequencing was done on a sample of blood, either unsorted or a sorted T cell fraction (not recorded which). The CDR3 DNA sequence: TGTGCCAGCTCACCACGGTTCACAGATACGCAGTATTTT. Its protein product is CASSPRFTDTQYF.